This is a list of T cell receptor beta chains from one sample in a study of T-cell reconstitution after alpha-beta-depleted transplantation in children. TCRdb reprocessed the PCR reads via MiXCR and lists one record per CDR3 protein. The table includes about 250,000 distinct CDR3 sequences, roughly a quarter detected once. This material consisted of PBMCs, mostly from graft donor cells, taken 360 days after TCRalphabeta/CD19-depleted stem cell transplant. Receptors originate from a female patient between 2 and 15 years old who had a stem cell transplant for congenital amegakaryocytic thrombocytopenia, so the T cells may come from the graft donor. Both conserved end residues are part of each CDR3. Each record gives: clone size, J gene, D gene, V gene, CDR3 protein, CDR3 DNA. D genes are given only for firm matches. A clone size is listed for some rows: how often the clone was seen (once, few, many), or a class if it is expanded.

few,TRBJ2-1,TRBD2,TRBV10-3,CAISESIGVAGDNEQFF,TGTGCCATCAGTGAGTCAATCGGGGTAGCGGGAGACAATGAGCAGTTCTTC
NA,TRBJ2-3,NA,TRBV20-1,CSAITADTQYF,TGCAGTGCTATCACTGCAGATACGCAGTATTTT
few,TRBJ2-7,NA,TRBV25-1,CASQPEWTSYEQYF,TGTGCCAGCCAACCCGAATGGACTTCCTACGAGCAGTACTTC
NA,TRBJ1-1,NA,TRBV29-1,CSGLGDTEAFF,TGCAGCGGTTTGGGGGACACTGAAGCTTTCTTT
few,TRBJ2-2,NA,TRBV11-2,CASSSLLGPRIAGELFF,TGTGCCAGCAGCTCCCTTTTGGGACCACGTATAGCCGGGGAGCTGTTTTTT
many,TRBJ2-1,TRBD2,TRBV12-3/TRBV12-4,CASRAAIAGEYNEQFF,TGTGCCAGCAGGGCGGCTATAGCGGGAGAGTACAATGAGCAGTTCTTC
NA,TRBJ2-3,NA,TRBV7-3,CASSLTHTGTDTQYF,TGTGCCAGCAGCTTAACTCACACCGGCACAGATACGCAGTATTTT
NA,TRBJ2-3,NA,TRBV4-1,CASSQGTTHTDTQYF,TGCGCCAGCAGCCAAGGGACTACCCACACAGATACGCAGTATTTT
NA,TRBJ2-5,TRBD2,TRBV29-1,CSVVLAGAGETQYF,TGCAGCGTGGTACTAGCGGGAGCCGGAGAGACCCAGTACTTC
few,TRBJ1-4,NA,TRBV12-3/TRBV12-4,CASSYGGDNEKLFF,TGTGCCAGCAGTTATGGGGGCGATAATGAAAAACTGTTTTTT
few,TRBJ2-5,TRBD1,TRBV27,CASRIMTGAETQYF,TGTGCCAGCAGAATAATGACAGGGGCTGAGACCCAGTACTTC
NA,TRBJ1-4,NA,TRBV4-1,CASSLWTVATNEKLFF,TGCGCCAGCAGCCTATGGACAGTTGCAACTAATGAAAAACTGTTTTTT
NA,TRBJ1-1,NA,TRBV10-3,CATRPLLDTEAFF,TGTGCCACTCGTCCCTTATTGGACACTGAAGCTTTCTTT
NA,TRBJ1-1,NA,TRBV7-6,CASSLGNKPGETEAFF,TGTGCCAGCAGCTTAGGAAACAAACCGGGAGAGACTGAAGCTTTCTTT
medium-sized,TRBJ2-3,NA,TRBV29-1,CSVAGTDTQYF,TGCAGCGTTGCTGGCACAGATACGCAGTATTTT
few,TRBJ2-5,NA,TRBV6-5,CASSYSRGGQETQYF,TGTGCCAGCAGTTACTCACGAGGGGGCCAAGAGACCCAGTACTTC
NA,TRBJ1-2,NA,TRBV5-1,CASSLGIHAFYGYTF,TGCGCCAGCAGCTTGGGTATCCATGCATTCTATGGCTACACCTTC
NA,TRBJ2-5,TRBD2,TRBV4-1,CASSQGTSGRAVLHSETQYF,TGCGCCAGCAGCCAAGGGACTAGCGGGAGGGCCGTCCTGCATTCTGAGACCCAGTACTTC
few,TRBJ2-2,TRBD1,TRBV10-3,CAISGTGNTGELFF,TGTGCCATCAGTGGGACAGGGAACACCGGGGAGCTGTTTTTT
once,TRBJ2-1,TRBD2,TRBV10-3,CAIRPGLAGNEQFF,TGTGCCATCAGGCCGGGACTAGCGGGCAATGAGCAGTTCTTC
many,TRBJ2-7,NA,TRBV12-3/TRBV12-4,CASSLSGTAYEQYF,TGTGCCAGCAGTCTTAGCGGGACAGCTTACGAGCAGTACTTC
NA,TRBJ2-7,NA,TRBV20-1,CSARGTGSTYEQYF,TGCAGTGCTAGAGGCACAGGTTCTACCTACGAGCAGTACTTC
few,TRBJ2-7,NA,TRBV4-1,CASSQDFLGREGESSYEQYF,TGCGCCAGCAGCCAAGATTTTTTAGGCAGGGAAGGGGAGTCCTCCTACGAGCAGTACTTC
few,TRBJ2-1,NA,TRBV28,CASTHTRYSLSYNEQFF,TGTGCCAGCACCCATACTAGGTACAGCCTATCCTACAATGAGCAGTTCTTC
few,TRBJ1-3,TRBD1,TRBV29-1,CSVATGRTIYF,TGCAGCGTTGCGACAGGGAGGACCATATATTTT
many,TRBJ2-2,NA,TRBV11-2,CASSLGPGPDTGELFF,TGTGCCAGCAGCTTAGGCCCGGGACCCGACACCGGGGAGCTGTTTTTT
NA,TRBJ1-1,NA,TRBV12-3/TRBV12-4,CASSLLPGHTEAFF,TGTGCCAGCAGTTTACTCCCAGGGCACACTGAAGCTTTCTTT
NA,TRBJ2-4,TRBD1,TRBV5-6,CASSSPIKKDRGEAKNIQYF,TGTGCCAGCAGCTCACCAATCAAAAAAGACAGGGGTGAGGCCAAAAACATTCAGTACTTC
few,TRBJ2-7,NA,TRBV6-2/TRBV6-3,CASSLRESSSYEQYF,TGTGCCAGCAGTTTACGGGAGTCCTCCTCCTACGAGCAGTACTTC
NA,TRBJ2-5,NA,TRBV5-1,CASSLTGAVMKTQYF,TGCGCCAGCAGCTTGACCGGGGCGGTAATGAAGACCCAGTACTTC
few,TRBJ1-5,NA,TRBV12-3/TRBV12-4,CASRVVGGGRSNQPQHF,TGTGCCAGCAGGGTAGTAGGGGGGGGTCGTAGCAATCAGCCCCAGCATTTT
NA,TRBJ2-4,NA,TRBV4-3,CASSLGPNLAKNIQYF,TGCGCCAGCAGCCTTGGGCCGAACCTAGCCAAAAACATTCAGTACTTC
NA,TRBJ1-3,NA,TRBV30,CAWSAIIGNTIYF,TGTGCCTGGAGTGCCATCATTGGAAACACCATATATTTT